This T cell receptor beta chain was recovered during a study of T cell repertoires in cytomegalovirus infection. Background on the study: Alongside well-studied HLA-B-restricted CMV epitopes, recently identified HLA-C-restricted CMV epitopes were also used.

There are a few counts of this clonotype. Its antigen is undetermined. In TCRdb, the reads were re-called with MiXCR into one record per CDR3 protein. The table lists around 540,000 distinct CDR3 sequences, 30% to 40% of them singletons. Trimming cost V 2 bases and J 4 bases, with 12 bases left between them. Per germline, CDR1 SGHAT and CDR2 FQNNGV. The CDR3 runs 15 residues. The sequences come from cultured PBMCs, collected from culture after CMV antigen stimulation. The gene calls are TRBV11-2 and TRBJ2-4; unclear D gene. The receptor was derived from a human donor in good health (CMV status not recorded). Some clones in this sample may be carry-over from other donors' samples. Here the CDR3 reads CASSLIVGTKNIQYF. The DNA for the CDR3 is TGTGCCAGCAGCTTAATAGTTGGCACAAAAAACATTCAGTACTTC.